This T cell receptor beta chain was retrieved from a study of blood T cell repertoires in COVID-19. The CDR3 covers 12 residues. V was shortened by 7 bases and J by 5 bases, with 10 bases between the two germline ends. Per germline, CDR1 SNHLY and CDR2 FYNNEI. Authors' methods: Nucleated cell counts were estimated from reference gene primer amplification. Sequencing used immunoSEQ multiplex PCR; TCRdb keeps in-frame clones, though not all of them. That table furnishes V, J and clone size, whereas the DNA furnished D and trimming. This table holds 77,000 or so clones, around 85% found once. This receptor was obtained from an elderly man with acute or convalescent COVID-19. Source material: peripheral blood. This chain links TRBV2 with TRBJ2-3; possible D gene TRBD1, 6 bases. In DNA form, the CDR3 reads TGTGCCAGCATGGGGGCTGGAGATACGCAGTATTTT. It yields the protein CASMGAGDTQYF.